These 20 T cell receptor beta chains share one sample of origin, sequenced in a study of blood T cell repertoires in COVID-19 (dated by TCRdb to about 2020). Libraries were made using the immunoSEQ multiplex PCR assay. The clones in this table, taken by TCRdb from immuneACCESS, are in-frame only. Not every clone is retained; where verified, under half of the shortfall comes from an unresolved V gene, and the cause of the rest is unknown. The sample yields about 62,000 clones; around 86% were counted once. The ten largest make up roughly 0.94% of the sample. Sequenced input: peripheral blood. The receptors were gathered from a man between 70 and 80 years old with acute or convalescent COVID-19.

The genes are TRBV3-1 (or the pseudogene TRBV3-2) and TRBJ2-7; the D gene is possibly TRBD1 (5 bases). The CDR3 is 15 residues long. Deletions cut 1 base from V and 3 bases from J, with 13 bases between. In germline, CDR1 is LGHDT, CDR2 YNNKEL (reference sequence). The CDR3 loop reads CASSQVKTASYEQYF. CDR3 sequence (DNA): TGTGCCAGCAGCCAAGTTAAGACAGCGAGCTACGAGCAGTACTTC.

This clone has only one observation. The V and J genes are TRBV5-1 and TRBJ2-1, with a tentative D call TRBD2 (7 bases). Deletions cut 4 bases from V and 4 bases from J, with 18 bases between. Germline V CDR1 and CDR2: SGHRS, YFSETQ. The CDR3 extends over 16 amino acids. As DNA, the CDR3 is TGCGCCAGCAGCGCGGTACCGGGGGGCTCATACAATGAGCAGTTCTTC. Amino acid sequence: CASSAVPGGSYNEQFF.

This clone came up once. The chain has TRBV7-8 and TRBJ2-1; 8 positions match TRBD2. The germline V gene encodes CDR1 SGHVS and CDR2 FQNEAQ. Trimming removed 5 bases from V and 8 bases from J; junction bases left unmatched: 8. This CDR3 comprises 14 residues. CDR3 in DNA: TGTGCCAGCAGCCCGGGGGGGTACTGGGATGAGCAGTTCTTC. Its translation: CASSPGGYWDEQFF.

The J gene is TRBJ1-6, the V gene TRBV6-1; 8 bases fit TRBD1. J lost 4 bases, V lost 4 bases, and 9 bases had no gene match. Per germline, CDR1 MNHNS and CDR2 SASEGT. This CDR3 has 17 amino acids. The CDR3: CASSAKTGAAYNSPLHF. The DNA of the CDR3 is TGTGCCAGCAGTGCCAAGACAGGGGCCGCTTATAATTCACCCCTCCACTTT.

The chain has TRBV9 and TRBJ2-3; no definite D call. V gave up 0 bases and J gave up 0 bases, with 14 bases separating them. The germline V gene encodes CDR1 SGDLS and CDR2 YYNGEE. The CDR3 has 17 amino acids. The CDR3 DNA reads as TGTGCCAGCAGCGTAGCAGGTCGCATCGCTAGCACAGATACGCAGTATTTT. Translation gives CASSVAGRIASTDTQYF. Full variable domain (outside the CDR3, taken from reference TRBV9 and TRBJ2-3): DSGVTQTPKHLITATGQRVTLRCSPRSGDLSVYWYQQSLDQGLQFLIQYYNGEERAKGNILERFSAQQFPDLHSELNLSSLELGDSALYFCASSVAGRIASTDTQYFGPGTRLTVL.

The chain carries TRBV18 and TRBJ2-5, with 11 bases matching TRBD2. Germline values: CDR1 KGHSH, CDR2 LQKENI. CDR3 size: 17 residues. V was pared by 3 bases and J by 2 bases, with 8 bases of the junction left unmatched. CDR3 amino acids: CASSPYPGLAEQETQYF. The CDR3 DNA reads TGTGCCAGCTCACCTTATCCGGGACTAGCGGAGCAAGAGACCCAGTACTTC.

This chain connects TRBV10-2 to TRBJ1-1; 8 bases line up with TRBD1. The germline V gene has CDR1 WSHSY and CDR2 SAAADI. CDR3 length equals 14 residues. The V and J ends lost 6 bases and 6 bases, in that order; junction bases with no gene match: 9. For the CDR3, the DNA is TGCGCCAGCAGGGCAGGGGGCGTTCGCGCTGAAGCTTTCTTT. This sequence encodes CASRAGGVRAEAFF.

This rearrangement joins TRBV5-1 to TRBJ2-2, with a tentative D call TRBD1 (6 bases). Germline CDR1 SGHRS, CDR2 YFSETQ. V dropped 2 bases and J dropped 0 bases, with 8 bases sitting between them. The CDR3 sequence is 15 residues long. DNA for the CDR3: TGCGCCAGCAGCTTTAGGGGGACGAACACCGGGGAGCTGTTTTTT. This gives the protein CASSFRGTNTGELFF.

The chain employs TRBV16 and TRBJ2-3; perhaps TRBD1 as D (5 bases). Trimming cost V 0 bases and J 0 bases, with 7 bases left between them. The CDR3 length is 15 residues. Germline V CDR1 and CDR2: KGHSY, FQNENV. The CDR3 region is CASSQSRTSTDTQYF. CDR3 coding DNA: TGTGCCAGCAGCCAATCGAGGACAAGCACAGATACGCAGTATTTT.

The chain has TRBV7-8 and TRBJ2-3; D perhaps matches TRBD2 (6 bases). V lost 0 bases, J lost 0 bases, and 7 bases lay in between. CDR1 and CDR2 (germline): SGHVS, FQNEAQ. This CDR3 is built from 15 residues. This CDR3 is CASSLASGSTDTQYF. The CDR3 DNA reads TGTGCCAGCAGCTTAGCTAGCGGTAGCACAGATACGCAGTATTTT.

The J gene is TRBJ2-7, the V gene TRBV7-2; perhaps TRBD2 as D (6 bases). CDR1 and CDR2 (germline): SGHTA, FQGNSA. This CDR3 has 16 residues. V was pared by 1 base and J by 0 bases, with 13 bases between. The CDR3 protein is CASSLGERAPSYEQYF. The CDR3 nucleotides are TGTGCCAGCAGCTTAGGGGAGCGGGCACCCTCCTACGAGCAGTACTTC.

This rearrangement joins TRBV5-5 to TRBJ2-1, with TRBD1 matching 11 bases. The V segment lost 3 bases and the J segment 7 bases; nucleotides outside the gene matches: 3. From germline, CDR1 is SGHKS and CDR2 YYEKEE (reference sequence). The CDR3 runs 14 residues. CDR3 protein: CASSWGQGGNEQFF. The DNA of the CDR3 is TGTGCCAGCAGCTGGGGACAGGGGGGGAATGAGCAGTTCTTC.

V gene TRBV3-1 (or the pseudogene TRBV3-2) combines with J gene TRBJ1-5; tentatively, D is TRBD1 (5 bases). Trimming cost V 1 base and J 4 bases, with 14 bases left between them. The CDR3 has 16 residues. Germline V lookup: CDR1 LGHDT, CDR2 YNNKEL (reference sequence). This CDR3 is CASSQGTSGNNQPQHF. The CDR3 coding sequence is TGTGCCAGCAGCCAAGGAACCTCAGGGAATAATCAGCCCCAGCATTTT.

The chain couples TRBV19 to TRBJ1-2, with 7 bases matching TRBD1. Germline-derived CDR1 and CDR2 are LNHDA and SQIVND (reference sequence). The trim removed 4 bases at V and 4 bases at J, leaving 6 bases unmatched. The CDR3 totals 14 residues. The CDR3 DNA is TGTGCCAGTAGTAGAGGCGGGACAGTCTATGGCTACACCTTC. It translates to CASSRGGTVYGYTF. Using reference TRBV19 and TRBJ1-2 for the parts outside the CDR3, the full variable domain is DGGITQSPKYLFRKEGQNVTLSCEQNLNHDAMYWYRQDPGQGLRLIYYSQIVNDFQKGDIAEGYSVSREKKESFPLTVTSAQKNPTAFYLCASSRGGTVYGYTFGSGTRLTVV.

This sequence joins TRBV5-1 and TRBJ2-7; D remains unclear. Per the germline V gene, CDR1 is SGHRS and CDR2 is YFSETQ. Trimming removed 4 bases from V and 0 bases from J, with 11 bases in between. The length of the CDR3 is 14 residues. CDR3 in DNA: TGCGCCAGCAGCCAAGCCCCTGGCTCCTACGAGCAGTACTTC. It is translated as CASSQAPGSYEQYF. The entire variable domain, with the rest obtained from reference TRBV5-1 and TRBJ2-7, is as follows: KAGVTQTPRYLIKTRGQQVTLSCSPISGHRSVSWYQQTPGQGLQFLFEYFSETQRNKGNFPGRFSGRQFSNSRSEMNVSTLELGDSALYLCASSQAPGSYEQYFGPGTRLTVT.

The chain couples TRBV3-1 (or the pseudogene TRBV3-2) to TRBJ2-1, with 11 nucleotides matching TRBD2. J gave up 8 bases and V 6 bases, and 6 bases lay outside the gene matches. The CDR3 sequence is 14 residues long. Per germline, CDR1 LGHDT and CDR2 YNNKEL (reference sequence). The CDR3 DNA reads TGTGCCAGCAGTCTACTAGCGGGAGCCCATGAGCAGTTCTTC. Protein product: CASSLLAGAHEQFF.

The chain couples TRBV7-6 to TRBJ2-7, with D maybe TRBD2 (5 bases). V was pared by 0 bases and J by 5 bases, with 11 bases between. Looked up from germline, CDR1 is SGHVS and CDR2 is FNYEAQ. The CDR3 is 14 amino acids. CDR3 loop: CASSLAATGDEQYF. CDR3 nucleotide sequence: TGTGCCAGCAGCTTAGCCGCGACCGGGGACGAGCAGTACTTC.

This clone was detected a few times. The V and J genes are TRBV6-2 or TRBV6-3 and TRBJ1-1; D possibly corresponds to TRBD1 (5 bases). Between the trimmed V and J ends, which lost 4 bases and 11 bases, there was a span of 14 bases. Germline CDR1 and CDR2: MNHEY and SVGEGT. CDR3 length: 12 amino acids. CDR3 protein: CASSWSGLSAFF. CDR3 in DNA: TGTGCCAGCAGTTGGTCGGGACTGTCCGCTTTCTTT.

The chain links TRBV9 to TRBJ2-1; D may be TRBD2 (6 bases). V lost 0 bases to trimming and J lost 6 bases, with 7 bases between them. Germline CDR1 reads SGDLS; CDR2 reads YYNGEE. The CDR3 is 13 residues long. The CDR3 nucleotides read TGTGCCAGCAGCGTAGCGACTAGCAATGAGCAGTTCTTC. It translates to CASSVATSNEQFF.

The chain recombines TRBV5-5 with TRBJ1-2; 10 bases are shared with TRBD1. Germline V CDR1 and CDR2: SGHKS, YYEKEE (reference sequence). V shed 6 bases, J shed 7 bases, and the junction held 12 bases outside the gene matches. This CDR3 contains 15 residues. CDR3 nucleotides: TGTGCCAGCACCTCTCGACAGGGGGCTTATATTGGCTACACCTTC. Its translation: CASTSRQGAYIGYTF.